The present T cell receptor beta chain was sequenced within a study of blood T cell repertoires in COVID-19. For the study at large: Whether acute or convalescent, the COVID-19 samples came from the United States, Italy and Spain. PBMCs, B-cell-depleted T cells, or T cells were the source of the cDNA or gDNA that made up the material.

In the original analysis: Estimated nucleated cell counts came from reference gene primer amplification. Profiling relied on immunoSEQ multiplex PCR, and the TCRdb table lists in-frame clones only, not all of them. The V and J calls and clone size were taken over from that table, and D and trimming were inferred from the DNA. The repertoire holds 200,000 to 250,000 clones, approximately 88% seen once, with 5% to 6.5% in the top ten. J lost 5 bases, V lost 1 base, and 7 bases had no gene match. The CDR3 sequence is 15 residues long. Germline assignment: CDR1 MGHRA and CDR2 YSYEKL. The source is a woman in her 30s with COVID-19, enrolled during active disease. The material sequenced was peripheral blood. The chain links TRBV4-1 to TRBJ1-1, with 7 bases identical to TRBD1. The CDR3 loop is CASSQAITGVTEAFF. The DNA of the CDR3 is TGCGCCAGCAGCCAAGCTATAACAGGGGTTACTGAAGCTTTCTTT.